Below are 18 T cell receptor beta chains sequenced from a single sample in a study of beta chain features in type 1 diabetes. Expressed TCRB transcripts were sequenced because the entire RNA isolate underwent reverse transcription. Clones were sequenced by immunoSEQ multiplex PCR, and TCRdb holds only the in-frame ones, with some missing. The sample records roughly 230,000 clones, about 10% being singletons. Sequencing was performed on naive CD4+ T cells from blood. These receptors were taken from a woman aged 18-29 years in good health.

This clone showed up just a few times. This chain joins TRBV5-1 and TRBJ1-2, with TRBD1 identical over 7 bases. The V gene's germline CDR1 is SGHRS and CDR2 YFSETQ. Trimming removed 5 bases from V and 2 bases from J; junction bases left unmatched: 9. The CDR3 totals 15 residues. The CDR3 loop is CASRSGQAGNYGYTF. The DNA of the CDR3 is TGCGCCAGCAGATCCGGACAGGCGGGGAACTATGGCTACACCTTC.

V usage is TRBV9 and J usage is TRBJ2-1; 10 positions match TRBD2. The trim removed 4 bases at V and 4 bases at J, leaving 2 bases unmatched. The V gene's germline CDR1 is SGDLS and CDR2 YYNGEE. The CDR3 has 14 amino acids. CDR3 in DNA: TGTGCCAGCAGCTATAGCGGGAGGTACAATGAGCAGTTCTTC. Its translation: CASSYSGRYNEQFF.

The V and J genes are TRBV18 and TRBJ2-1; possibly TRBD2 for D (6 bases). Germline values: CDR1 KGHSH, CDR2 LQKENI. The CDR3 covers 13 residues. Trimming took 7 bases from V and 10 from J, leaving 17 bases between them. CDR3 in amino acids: CASFLVAGGEQFF. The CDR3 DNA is TGTGCCAGCTTTCTAGTGGCCGGGGGAGAGCAGTTCTTC.

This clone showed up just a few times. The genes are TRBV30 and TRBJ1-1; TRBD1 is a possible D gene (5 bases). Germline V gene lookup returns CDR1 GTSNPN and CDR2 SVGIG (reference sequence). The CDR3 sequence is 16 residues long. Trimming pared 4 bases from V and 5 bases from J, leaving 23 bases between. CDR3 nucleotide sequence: TGTGCCTGGACTCGAAGGAGATTGGGGGAGGGAACTGAAGCTTTCTTT. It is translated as CAWTRRRLGEGTEAFF.

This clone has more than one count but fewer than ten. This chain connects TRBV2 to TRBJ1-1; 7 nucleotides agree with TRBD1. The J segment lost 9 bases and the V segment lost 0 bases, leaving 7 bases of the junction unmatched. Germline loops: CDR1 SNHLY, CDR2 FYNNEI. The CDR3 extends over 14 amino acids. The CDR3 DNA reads TGTGCCAGCAGTGAAGCGTTAAGACAGGGTAAAGCTTTCTTT. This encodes CASSEALRQGKAFF.

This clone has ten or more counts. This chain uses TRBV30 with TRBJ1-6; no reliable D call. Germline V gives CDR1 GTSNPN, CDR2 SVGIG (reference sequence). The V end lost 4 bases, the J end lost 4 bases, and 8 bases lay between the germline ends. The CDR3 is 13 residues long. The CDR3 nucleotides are TGTGCCTGGACTGTGAGGTATAATTCACCCCTCCACTTT. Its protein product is CAWTVRYNSPLHF.

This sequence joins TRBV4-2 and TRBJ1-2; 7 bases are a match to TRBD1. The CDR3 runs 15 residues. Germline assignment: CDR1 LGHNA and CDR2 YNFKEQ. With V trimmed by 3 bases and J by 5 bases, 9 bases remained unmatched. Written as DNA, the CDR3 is TGTGCCAGCAGCCATCAAGACAGGGACTCTTATGGCTACACCTTC. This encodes CASSHQDRDSYGYTF.

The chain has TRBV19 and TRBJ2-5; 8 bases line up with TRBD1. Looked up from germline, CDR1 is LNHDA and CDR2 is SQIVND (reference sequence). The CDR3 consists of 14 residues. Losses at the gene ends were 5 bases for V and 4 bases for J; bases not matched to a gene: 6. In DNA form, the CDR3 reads TGTGCCAGTAGTGCGAACAGGGGGGCAGAGACCCAGTACTTC. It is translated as CASSANRGAETQYF.

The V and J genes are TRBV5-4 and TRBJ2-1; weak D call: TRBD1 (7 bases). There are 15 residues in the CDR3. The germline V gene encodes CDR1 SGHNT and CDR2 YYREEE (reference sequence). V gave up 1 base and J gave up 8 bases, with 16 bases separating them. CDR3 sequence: CASSLTQGVADEQFF. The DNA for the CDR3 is TGTGCCAGCAGCTTGACGCAGGGGGTAGCGGATGAGCAGTTCTTC.

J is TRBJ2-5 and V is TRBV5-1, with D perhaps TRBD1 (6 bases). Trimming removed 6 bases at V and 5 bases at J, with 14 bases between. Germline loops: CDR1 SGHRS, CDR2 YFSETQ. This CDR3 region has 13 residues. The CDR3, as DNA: TGCGCCAGCACCCAACAGGGTGGGGAGACCCAGTACTTC. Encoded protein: CASTQQGGETQYF.

Here the CDR3 DNA reads TGTGCCAGCAGCTTATCGTCCCGGACAGCGAACACCATATATTTT. This gives the protein CASSLSSRTANTIYF. J is TRBJ1-3 and V is TRBV13, with D possibly matching TRBD1 (6 bases). Germline V gene data show CDR1 as PRHDT and CDR2 as FYEKMQ (reference sequence). V lost 2 bases and J 7 bases, leaving 15 bases between the germline ends. The CDR3 is 15 residues long. The entire variable domain, with the rest obtained from reference TRBV13 and TRBJ1-3, is as follows: AAGVIQSPRHLIKEKRETATLKCYPIPRHDTVYWYQQGPGQDPQFLISFYEKMQSDKGSIPDRFSAQQFSDYHSELNMSSLELGDSALYFCASSLSSRTANTIYFGEGSWLTVV.

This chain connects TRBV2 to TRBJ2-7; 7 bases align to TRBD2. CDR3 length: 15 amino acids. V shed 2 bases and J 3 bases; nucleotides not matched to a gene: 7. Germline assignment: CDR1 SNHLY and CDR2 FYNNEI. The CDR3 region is CASSELASGSYEQYF. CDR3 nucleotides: TGTGCCAGCAGTGAATTGGCTAGCGGTAGCTACGAGCAGTACTTC.

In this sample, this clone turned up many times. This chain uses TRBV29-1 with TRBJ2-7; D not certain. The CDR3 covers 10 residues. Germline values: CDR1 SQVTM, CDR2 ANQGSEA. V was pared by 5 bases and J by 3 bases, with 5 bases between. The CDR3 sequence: CSVLFYEQYF. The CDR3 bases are TGCAGCGTTCTATTCTACGAGCAGTACTTC.

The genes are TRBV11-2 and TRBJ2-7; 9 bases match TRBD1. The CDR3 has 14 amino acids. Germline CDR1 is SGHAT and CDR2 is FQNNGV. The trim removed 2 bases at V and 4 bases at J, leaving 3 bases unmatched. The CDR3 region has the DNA TGTGCCAGCAGCTTAACAGGGGGCCCTTACGAGCAGTACTTC. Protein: CASSLTGGPYEQYF.

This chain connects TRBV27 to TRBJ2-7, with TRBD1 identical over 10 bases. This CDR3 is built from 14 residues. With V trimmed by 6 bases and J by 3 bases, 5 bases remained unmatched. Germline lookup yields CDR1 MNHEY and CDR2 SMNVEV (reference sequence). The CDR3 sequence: CASRGQGRYYEQYF. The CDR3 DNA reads TGTGCCAGCAGGGGACAGGGGAGGTACTACGAGCAGTACTTC.

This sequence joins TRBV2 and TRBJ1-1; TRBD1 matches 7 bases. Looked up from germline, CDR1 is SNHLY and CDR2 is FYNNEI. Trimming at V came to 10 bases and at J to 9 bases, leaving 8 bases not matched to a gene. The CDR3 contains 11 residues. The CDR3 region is CAIRGGRKAFF. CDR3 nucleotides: TGTGCCATCAGGGGGGGACGGAAAGCTTTCTTT.

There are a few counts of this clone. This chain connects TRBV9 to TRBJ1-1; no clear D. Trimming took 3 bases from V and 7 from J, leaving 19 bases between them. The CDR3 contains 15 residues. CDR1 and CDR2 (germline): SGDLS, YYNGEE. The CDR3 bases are TGTGCCAGCAGCGCTACAACACCCGGAGTTGGTGAAGCTTTCTTT. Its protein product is CASSATTPGVGEAFF.

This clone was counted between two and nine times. The CDR3 DNA reads as TGCGCCAGCAGCCTGGACGGCAAAAACATTCAGTACTTC. It yields the protein CASSLDGKNIQYF. The chain carries TRBV5-1 and TRBJ2-4; D unresolved. The CDR3 sequence is 13 residues long. CDR1 is SGHRS, CDR2 YFSETQ, per germline. Trimming stripped 4 bases from V and 3 bases from J, with 8 bases between.